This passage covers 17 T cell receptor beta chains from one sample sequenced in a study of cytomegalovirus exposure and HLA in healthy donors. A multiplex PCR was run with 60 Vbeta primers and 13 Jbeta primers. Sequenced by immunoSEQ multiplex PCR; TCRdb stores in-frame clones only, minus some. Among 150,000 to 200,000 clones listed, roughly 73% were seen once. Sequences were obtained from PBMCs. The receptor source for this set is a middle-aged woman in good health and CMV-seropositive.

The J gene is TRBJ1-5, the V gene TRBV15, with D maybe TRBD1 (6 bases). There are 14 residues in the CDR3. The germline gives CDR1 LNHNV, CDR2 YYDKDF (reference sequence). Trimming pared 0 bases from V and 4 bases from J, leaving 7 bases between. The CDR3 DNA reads TGTGCCACCAGCAGAGAAGGGGGTAATCAGCCCCAGCATTTT. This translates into CATSREGGNQPQHF.

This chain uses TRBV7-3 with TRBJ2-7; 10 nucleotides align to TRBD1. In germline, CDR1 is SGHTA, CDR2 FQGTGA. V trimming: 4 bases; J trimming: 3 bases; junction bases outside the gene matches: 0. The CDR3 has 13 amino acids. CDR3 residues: CASSWDRGYEQYF. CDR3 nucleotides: TGTGCCAGCAGCTGGGACAGGGGCTACGAGCAGTACTTC.

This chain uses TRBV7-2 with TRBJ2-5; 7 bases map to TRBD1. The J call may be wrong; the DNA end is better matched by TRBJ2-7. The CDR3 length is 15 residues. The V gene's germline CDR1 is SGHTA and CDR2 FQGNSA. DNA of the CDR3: TGTGCCAGCAGCATGTTTCTAGGACAGGCGTACGAGCAGTACTTC. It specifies CASSMFLGQAYEQYF.

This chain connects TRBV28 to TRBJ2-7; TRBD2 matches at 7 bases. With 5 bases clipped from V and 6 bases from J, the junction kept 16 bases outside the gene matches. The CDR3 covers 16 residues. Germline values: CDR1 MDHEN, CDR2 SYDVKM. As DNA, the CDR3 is TGTGCCAGCAGTCGATCTAGCGGATTGGGAACGGGCGAGCAGTACTTC. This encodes CASSRSSGLGTGEQYF. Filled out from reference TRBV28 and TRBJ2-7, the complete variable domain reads DVKVTQSSRYLVKRTGEKVFLECVQDMDHENMFWYRQDPGLGLRLIYFSYDVKMKEKGDIPEGYSVSREKKERFSLILESASTNQTSMYLCASSRSSGLGTGEQYFGPGTRLTVT.

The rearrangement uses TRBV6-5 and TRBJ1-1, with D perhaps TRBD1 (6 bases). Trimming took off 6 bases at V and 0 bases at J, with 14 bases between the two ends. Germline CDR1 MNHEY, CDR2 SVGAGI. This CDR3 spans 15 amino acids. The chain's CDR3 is CASRPDRSLNTEAFF. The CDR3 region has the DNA TGTGCCAGCAGACCCGACAGGTCCCTGAACACTGAAGCTTTCTTT.

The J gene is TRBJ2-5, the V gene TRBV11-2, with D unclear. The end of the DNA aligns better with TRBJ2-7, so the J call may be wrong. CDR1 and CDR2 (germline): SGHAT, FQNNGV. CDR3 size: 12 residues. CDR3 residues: CASSRTPYEQYF. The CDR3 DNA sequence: TGTGCCAGCAGCCGCACCCCCTACGAGCAGTACTTC.

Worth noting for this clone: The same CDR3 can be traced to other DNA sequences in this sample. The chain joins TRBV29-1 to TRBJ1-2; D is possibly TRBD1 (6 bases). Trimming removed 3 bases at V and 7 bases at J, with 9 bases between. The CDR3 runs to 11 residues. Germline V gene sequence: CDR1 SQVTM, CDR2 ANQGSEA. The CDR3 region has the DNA TGCAGCGTTGAGACAGGAGGTGGCTACACCTTC. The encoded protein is CSVETGGGYTF.

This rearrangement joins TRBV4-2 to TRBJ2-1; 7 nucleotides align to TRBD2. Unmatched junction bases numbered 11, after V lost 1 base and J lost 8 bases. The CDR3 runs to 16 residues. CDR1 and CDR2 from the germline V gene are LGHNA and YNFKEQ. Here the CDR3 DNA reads TGTGCCAGCAGCCAAGGTAGCTGGGAGGGCGAGGATGAGCAGTTCTTC. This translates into CASSQGSWEGEDEQFF.

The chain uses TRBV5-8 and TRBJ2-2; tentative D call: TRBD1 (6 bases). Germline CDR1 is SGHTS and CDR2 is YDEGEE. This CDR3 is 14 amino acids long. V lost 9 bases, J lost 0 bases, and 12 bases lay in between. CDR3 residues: CATQGTPNTGELFF. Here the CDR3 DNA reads TGTGCCACCCAAGGGACACCGAACACCGGGGAGCTGTTTTTT.

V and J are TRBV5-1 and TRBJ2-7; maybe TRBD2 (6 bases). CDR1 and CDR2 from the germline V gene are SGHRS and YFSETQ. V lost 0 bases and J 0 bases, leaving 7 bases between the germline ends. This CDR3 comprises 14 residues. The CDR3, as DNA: TGCGCCAGCAGCTTGGTGGACTACTCCTACGAGCAGTACTTC. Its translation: CASSLVDYSYEQYF.

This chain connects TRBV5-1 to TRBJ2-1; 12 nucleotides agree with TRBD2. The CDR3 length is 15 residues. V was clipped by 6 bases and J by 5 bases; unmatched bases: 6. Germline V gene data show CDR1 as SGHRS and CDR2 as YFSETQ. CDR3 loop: CASTTSGSHHNEQFF. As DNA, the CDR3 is TGCGCCAGCACGACTAGCGGGAGCCACCACAATGAGCAGTTCTTC. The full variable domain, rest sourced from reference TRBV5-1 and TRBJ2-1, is KAGVTQTPRYLIKTRGQQVTLSCSPISGHRSVSWYQQTPGQGLQFLFEYFSETQRNKGNFPGRFSGRQFSNSRSEMNVSTLELGDSALYLCASTTSGSHHNEQFFGPGTRLTVL.

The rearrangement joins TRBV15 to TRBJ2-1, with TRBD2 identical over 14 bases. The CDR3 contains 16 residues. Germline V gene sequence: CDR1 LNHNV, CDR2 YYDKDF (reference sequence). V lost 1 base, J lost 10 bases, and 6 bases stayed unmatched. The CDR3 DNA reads TGTGCCACCAGCAGAGGACTAGCGGGAGGGCCGCAAGAGCAGTTCTTC. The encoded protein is CATSRGLAGGPQEQFF.

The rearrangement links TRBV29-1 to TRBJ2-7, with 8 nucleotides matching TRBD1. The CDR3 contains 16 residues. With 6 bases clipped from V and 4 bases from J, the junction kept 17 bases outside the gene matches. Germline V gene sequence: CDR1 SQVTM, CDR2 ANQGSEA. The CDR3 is CSVANSPGGVGYEQYF. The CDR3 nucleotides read TGCAGCGTGGCGAACTCTCCAGGGGGCGTGGGATACGAGCAGTACTTC.

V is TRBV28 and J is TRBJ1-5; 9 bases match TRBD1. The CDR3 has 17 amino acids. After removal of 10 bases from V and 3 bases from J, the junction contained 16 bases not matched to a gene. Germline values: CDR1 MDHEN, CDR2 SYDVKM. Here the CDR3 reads CAISLGPQGAINQPQHF. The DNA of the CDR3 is TGTGCCATCTCACTAGGCCCACAGGGGGCGATCAATCAGCCCCAGCATTTT.

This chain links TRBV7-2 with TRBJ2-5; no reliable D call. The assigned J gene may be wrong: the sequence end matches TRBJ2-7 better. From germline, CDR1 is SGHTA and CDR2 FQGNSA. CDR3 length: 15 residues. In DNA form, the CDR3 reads TGTGCCAGCAGCTCCCGAGCAGGTTCACCCTACGAGCAGTACTTC. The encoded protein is CASSSRAGSPYEQYF.

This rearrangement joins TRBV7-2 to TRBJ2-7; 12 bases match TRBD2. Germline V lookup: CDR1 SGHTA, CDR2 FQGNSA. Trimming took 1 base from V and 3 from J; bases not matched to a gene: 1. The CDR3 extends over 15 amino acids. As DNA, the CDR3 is TGTGCCAGCAGCTTAGGACTAGCGGGGGTCTACGAGCAGTACTTC. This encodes CASSLGLAGVYEQYF.

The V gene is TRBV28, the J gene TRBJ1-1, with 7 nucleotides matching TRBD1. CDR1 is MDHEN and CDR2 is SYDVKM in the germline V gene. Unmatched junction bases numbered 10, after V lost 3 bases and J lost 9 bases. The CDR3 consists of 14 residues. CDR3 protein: CASSFIGGRTQAFF. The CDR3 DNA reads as TGTGCCAGCAGTTTTATAGGGGGCCGAACCCAAGCTTTCTTT.